These 15 T cell receptor beta chains share one sample of origin, sequenced in a study of blood T cells in healthy people across ages. Together with a sample-barcoded 5' primer, a J-beta primer mix was included in a second PCR lasting about 7 to 11 cycles. TCRdb independently ran MiXCR on the 5' RACE reads; one entry per CDR3 protein. The sample records around 1,800,000 distinct CDR3 sequences, about 39% being singletons. Source material: blood. The receptors were sampled from a human donor in good health.

The table lists this clonotype with a few counts. V is TRBV5-1 and J is TRBJ2-7; no definite D call. The CDR3 spans 14 residues. Germline CDR1 and CDR2: SGHRS and YFSETQ. V lost 4 bases, J lost 5 bases, and 16 bases lay in between. For the CDR3, the DNA is TGCGCCAGCAGCCCCTCTGTGGCTTTCGACGAGCAGTACTTC. This translates into CASSPSVAFDEQYF.

The chain recombines TRBV5-1 with TRBJ2-1, with 9 bases aligning to TRBD2. This CDR3 is 18 amino acids long. CDR1 is SGHRS, CDR2 YFSETQ, per germline. V trimming: 0 bases; J trimming: 0 bases; junction bases outside the gene matches: 7. CDR3 residues: CASSLVASGDRSYNEQFF. Written as DNA, the CDR3 is TGCGCCAGCAGCTTGGTGGCTAGCGGGGATCGCTCCTACAATGAGCAGTTCTTC.

The V call is TRBV27, the J call TRBJ1-5; D call uncertain. The germline V and J ends were trimmed by 3 bases and 5 bases, with 8 bases remaining between them. The CDR3 totals 13 residues. Germline V gene lookup returns CDR1 MNHEY and CDR2 SMNVEV (reference sequence). The CDR3 region has the DNA TGTGCCAGCAGTTTGAAGTGGGATCAGCCCCAGCATTTT. It translates to CASSLKWDQPQHF.

V usage is TRBV28 and J usage is TRBJ2-7, with D perhaps assigned TRBD1 or TRBD2 (6 bases each). Germline values: CDR1 MDHEN, CDR2 SYDVKM. Deletions cut 5 bases from V and 2 bases from J, with 25 bases between. This CDR3 is built from 18 residues. The chain's CDR3 is CASSPGTGARAPTYEQYF. For the CDR3, the DNA is TGTGCCAGCAGTCCCGGTACGGGGGCAAGGGCGCCGACCTACGAGCAGTACTTC.

This clonotype came up a few times. The chain couples TRBV7-3 to TRBJ2-3; D is undetermined. The CDR3 sequence is 14 residues long. CDR1 is SGHTA, CDR2 FQGTGA, per germline. The V end lost 7 bases, the J end lost 2 bases, and 13 bases lay between the germline ends. Here the CDR3 reads CASNPGLDTDTQYF. Written as DNA, the CDR3 is TGTGCCAGCAACCCCGGGCTGGACACAGATACGCAGTATTTT.

This clonotype was counted only a few times. The CDR3, as DNA: TGTGCCATCAGTGAGTCGCCAGGTACGGACACTGAAGCTTTCTTT. It specifies CAISESPGTDTEAFF. The chain recombines TRBV10-3 with TRBJ1-1, with D unclear. This CDR3 region has 15 residues. The ends were cut back, 0 bases at V and 3 bases at J, with 11 bases in the middle. Looked up from germline, CDR1 is ENHRY and CDR2 is SYGVKD.

The chain uses TRBV24-1 and TRBJ2-3; no firm D call. This CDR3 comprises 13 residues. V shed 3 bases and J shed 7 bases, with 10 bases lying between them. Germline V CDR1 and CDR2: KGHDR, SFDVKD. CDR3 in DNA: TGTGCCACCAGTGATCCGACCCGATATACGCAGTATTTT. Translating it yields CATSDPTRYTQYF.

The V gene is TRBV6-2 or TRBV6-3, the J gene TRBJ1-1; D might be TRBD1 (6 bases). The germline V gene has CDR1 MNHEY and CDR2 SVGEGT. The CDR3 extends over 15 amino acids. Deletions cut 4 bases from V and 3 bases from J, with 15 bases between. The CDR3 region is CASSSPGDGDTEAFF. For the CDR3, the DNA is TGTGCCAGCAGTTCCCCAGGGGACGGGGACACTGAAGCTTTCTTT.

Details on this clonotype: This may be a read error, as it is one base from a much larger clone. The chain joins TRBV28 to TRBJ2-5; D unresolved. Germline V gives CDR1 MDHEN, CDR2 SYDVKM. Trimming shortened V by 5 bases and J by 7 bases, and 11 bases separated the two germline ends. This CDR3 region has 12 residues. CDR3 region: CASSPPRWTQYF. CDR3 DNA: TGTGCCAGCAGTCCTCCCAGGTGGACCCAGTACTTC.

This clonotype has more than one count but fewer than ten. The V gene is TRBV29-1, the J gene TRBJ1-1; D not resolved. The germline gives CDR1 SQVTM, CDR2 ANQGSEA. The CDR3 sequence is 15 residues long. Trimming stripped 2 bases from V and 5 bases from J, with 18 bases between. Here the CDR3 reads CSVEFVSAAGTEAFF. DNA of the CDR3: TGCAGCGTTGAATTTGTGAGTGCCGCGGGGACTGAAGCTTTCTTT.

This rearrangement joins TRBV4-2 to TRBJ2-2; 11 bases fit TRBD1. V shed 1 base and J 3 bases; nucleotides not matched to a gene: 13. The CDR3 consists of 20 residues. Per the germline V gene, CDR1 is LGHNA and CDR2 is YNFKEQ. CDR3 region: CASSQVHLLLGQGDTGELFF. CDR3 sequence (DNA): TGTGCCAGCAGCCAAGTACATTTGCTGTTGGGACAGGGGGACACCGGGGAGCTGTTTTTT.

V gene TRBV6-1 combines with J gene TRBJ1-5, with D possibly TRBD1 on 5 matching bases. The CDR3 covers 14 residues. The V gene lost 1 base and the J gene lost 11 bases, with 15 bases spanning the gap. Germline lookup yields CDR1 MNHNS and CDR2 SASEGT. The DNA of the CDR3 is TGTGCCAGCAGTGAAGAGGGACCCTTTACAGCCCAGCATTTT. It encodes CASSEEGPFTAQHF.

The gene calls are TRBV4-2 and TRBJ2-1, with a possible D match to TRBD2 (6 bases). V was shortened by 1 base and J by 8 bases, with 15 bases between the two germline ends. The CDR3 is 15 amino acids. Germline V gives CDR1 LGHNA, CDR2 YNFKEQ. The CDR3 reads CASSQVTSHNDEQFF. In DNA, the CDR3 is TGTGCCAGCAGCCAAGTAACTAGCCATAACGATGAGCAGTTCTTC.

This clonotype was recorded a few times. This chain links TRBV7-8 with TRBJ2-7; 8 bases match TRBD1. The germline CDR1 and CDR2 sequences are SGHVS and FQNEAQ. With V trimmed by 5 bases and J by 6 bases, 6 bases remained unmatched. CDR3 length: 13 residues. CDR3 residues: CASSVDRDGEQYF. As DNA, the CDR3 is TGTGCCAGCAGCGTGGACAGGGATGGCGAGCAGTACTTC.

The chain combines TRBV7-3 with TRBJ1-2; D remains unclear. The CDR3 loop spans 12 amino acids. The V end lost 3 bases, the J end lost 8 bases, and 10 bases lay between the germline ends. The germline V gene encodes CDR1 SGHTA and CDR2 FQGTGA. CDR3 loop: CASSFDVRGYTF. CDR3 DNA: TGTGCCAGCAGCTTTGACGTTCGGGGCTACACCTTC. The full variable domain, in which reference TRBV7-3 and TRBJ1-2 provide the parts outside the CDR3, is GAGVSQTPSNKVTEKGKYVELRCDPISGHTALYWYRQSLGQGPEFLIYFQGTGAADDSGLPNDRFFAVRPEGSVSTLKIQRTERGDSAVYLCASSFDVRGYTFGSGTRLTVV.